This TCR beta chain was identified in a study of CD8 T cells in ankylosing spondylitis. Study-wide results and limits: In ankylosing spondylitis blood, a motif of eight highly homologous TCR beta variants appeared characteristic. Reportedly, disease-linked clones are significantly enriched in ankylosing spondylitis patients' matched synovial fluid.

This clonotype was recorded a few times. Its antigen remains unidentified. TCR beta libraries were made by quantitative 5'-RACE with molecular barcodes. In TCRdb, the 5' RACE reads were re-called with MiXCR into one record per CDR3 protein. The sample shows 670,000 or so distinct CDR3 sequences, around 17% of them seen only once. The TCR comes from a male donor with ankylosing spondylitis. Sequencing was performed on blood, either unsorted or a sorted T cell fraction (not recorded which).

As DNA, the CDR3 is TGTGCCAGCAGCTTATACGGGACAGGGATGAACACTGAAGCTTTCTTT. The encoded protein is CASSLYGTGMNTEAFF. The V call is TRBV7-6, the J call TRBJ1-1, with 9 bases lining up with TRBD1. The CDR3 is 16 residues long. CDR1 is SGHVS, CDR2 FNYEAQ, per germline. V was clipped by 2 bases and J by 0 bases; unmatched bases: 4.